This T cell receptor beta chain was retrieved from a study of T cell responses to AZD1222 COVID-19 vaccine (dated by TCRdb to the early 2020s). A note on the overall study: AZD1222 recipients given second doses at about 4 weeks or at about 12 weeks were pooled, since spike-specific TCR depth and breadth were not found to differ between the two schedules. Trial participants were enrolled by age into 18-55, 56-69 and 70-plus year subgroups, with around 150, 28 and 57 TCR-sequenced participants respectively. TCR sequencing was performed for 230 to 250 trial participants, of whom about 210 were given two doses of AZD1222 and approximately 25 were given two doses of MenACWY control vaccine.

The CDR3 regions of human TCRbeta chains were analyzed by immunosequencing. On the study's bioinformatics: TCRs in the repertoires were matched against a reference library of SARS-CoV-2-specific TCRs that had been generated with the MIRA antigen-specificity platform. Breadth was defined as the fraction of unique TCRs that were SARS-CoV-2-associated, and depth was defined as the fraction of total T cells that were SARS-CoV-2-associated. Using the MIRA data, each spike-specific TCR was assigned both to the spike region to which the TCR was reactive and to a CD4 or CD8 class. Log10-transformed breadth and depth values were compared by one-way ANOVA with Sidak's multiple comparisons tests. TCRdb took over this immuneACCESS table, retaining in-frame rearrangements with V and J assigned. Such tables are incomplete; in checked studies, under half of the missing clones stem from an unresolved V gene, and the remainder is unexplained. The V and J calls and clone size are taken from that table; D and trimming were inferred from the DNA. In all, the sample holds about 100,000 clones, and about 85% of those were seen once. The biggest ten clones account for about 4.5% of the sample.

This specimen's time point label, per the study, means: baseline before first vaccination. Vaccinee samples came from UK trials COV001 and COV002, including a single-blind randomized controlled phase 2/3 trial of AZD1222 (ChAdOx1 nCoV-19) in healthy adults. Trial participant PBMC samples were collected at day 0 and day 28 after the second dose for TCRbeta chain sequencing. Sequences GTSNPN (CDR1) and SVGIG (CDR2) are obtained from the germline V gene (reference sequence). The junction shows trimming of 0 bases on V and 1 base on J, plus 18 bases between the germline ends. Reading from cysteine to phenylalanine, the CDR3 counts 17 amino acids. The read is trimmed to its CDR3 DNA, 51 bases read in frame from base 1. Worth noting for this clone: Which antigen it targets is not known. No quality values exist for individual bases; no much larger clone is one base distant.

Broad study findings and their caveats: In the small 56-69-year group, the increase in depth fell short of significance, most likely because of low power. The whole spike protein was spanned by vaccine-associated CD4 TCRs, and dominant responses were seen in regions 160-218 and 743-854. Nearly half of unique spike-specific TCRs reportedly recognized epitopes outside regions mutated in the B.1.351 and B.1.1.7 variants. No day 14 peak-response samples were available, so repertoires were characterized only after the peak T cell response. Participants were mostly white British, with more females than males. The authors suggested clonal diversity may have been underestimated. Spike-specific TCR breadth and depth rose significantly after two AZD1222 doses compared with day 0 and with MenACWY recipients. Conclusions about previously exposed vaccinees are limited, since just a handful of AZD1222 recipients were seropositive for SARS-CoV-2 at baseline.

The material sequenced was peripheral blood, taken on day 0 of AZD1222 vaccination. The sequence links TRBV30 to TRBJ1-1, with the D gene not confidently named. This receptor was identified in an adult in good health. The sequence in DNA is TGTGCCTGGAGTGTACTGGGGAGGGTAAGGAAGAACACTGAAGCTTTCTTT. Translated, it gives CAWSVLGRVRKNTEAFF.